The clone carrying this T cell receptor (beta chain) was picked up a small number of times. Its target is unknown. At one end, the junction sequence differs from germline, possibly due to a read error. The data derive from a study of cytomegalovirus exposure and HLA in healthy donors. Study at large: In an earlier analysis, around 100 million unique TCR beta sequences were found from 150 million to 200 million T cells. Study conclusions and caveats: A later analysis reportedly found that, within productive TCRs, an Asian-associated ancestry cluster had fewer N-insertions than the mean observed across the approximately 700 donors.

CDR1 SEHNR and CDR2 FQNEAQ come from the germline V gene (reference sequence). The CDR3 totals 18 residues. PCR employed 60 Vbeta and 13 Jbeta primers. Sequencing was performed with immunoSEQ multiplex PCR; in TCRdb, only in-frame clones are kept and a portion is missing. This sample has over 150,000 clones; 76% occur once, and the top ten carry 1.2% to 1.5%. The source of this sequence is a man aged 55 to 70 in good health and CMV-seronegative. The sequenced material came from PBMCs. The chain carries TRBV7-9 and TRBJ1-5; possible D gene TRBD1, 6 bases. CDR3 protein: CSSSLVGRGAYSNQPQHF. Here the CDR3 DNA reads TGTTCCAGCAGTCTTGTGGGGAGGGGGGCCTATAGCAATCAGCCCCAGCATTTT.